Following are 25 T cell receptor beta chains from one sample sequenced in a study of neoadjuvant anti-PD-1 for oral cavity cancer. As for time point: after neoadjuvant nivolumab, at surgical resection. The assay was immunoSEQ multiplex PCR, and TCRdb's table has in-frame clones only and misses some. The sample has 72,000 or so clones, less than 90% seen once. The sample was PBMCs, taken after nivolumab (anti-PD-1) treatment. The receptors here all came from a person aged 35-79 years with oral cavity squamous cell carcinoma.

The chain recombines TRBV11-1 with TRBJ1-4; tentatively, D is TRBD1 (5 bases). V dropped 5 bases and J dropped 3 bases, with 10 bases sitting between them. This CDR3 has 14 residues. Germline V gene data show CDR1 as SGHAT and CDR2 as FQDESV (reference sequence). The CDR3 is CASSAGRSNEKLFF. CDR3 sequence (DNA): TGTGCCAGCAGCGCGGGACGGTCTAATGAAAAACTGTTTTTT.

The gene calls are TRBV5-1 and TRBJ1-4; D is uncertain. Germline V gives CDR1 SGHRS, CDR2 YFSETQ. CDR3 length: 13 amino acids. The V and J ends lost 0 bases and 5 bases respectively, with 5 bases between them. Here the CDR3 DNA reads TGCGCCAGCAGCTTGGTAGGGAATGAAAAACTGTTTTTT. It encodes CASSLVGNEKLFF.

The gene calls are TRBV7-2 and TRBJ1-1; weak D call: TRBD1 (6 bases). This CDR3 has 14 residues. The germline V gene encodes CDR1 SGHTA and CDR2 FQGNSA. Deletions cut 5 bases from V and 5 bases from J, with 15 bases between. The CDR3 protein is CASSVQGVGTEAFF. The CDR3 DNA reads as TGTGCCAGCAGCGTACAGGGTGTCGGGACTGAAGCTTTCTTT.

V and J are TRBV12-5 and TRBJ2-1; TRBD2 matches at 7 bases. The CDR3 spans 17 residues. The ends lost 2 bases at V and 5 bases at J; junction bases unmatched: 12. Germline V CDR1 and CDR2: LGHNT, FRNRAP. CDR3 bases: TGTGCTAGTGGTTTGAGAGTCTGGGGGGAGGGGCACAATGAGCAGTTCTTC. Translated: CASGLRVWGEGHNEQFF.

This chain joins TRBV30 and TRBJ1-4; TRBD1 agrees at 8 bases. V dropped 1 base and J dropped 1; count of bases not matched to a gene: 8. Germline CDR1 is GTSNPN and CDR2 is SVGIG (reference sequence). This CDR3 is built from 17 residues. CDR3 region: CAWSARQGRGTNEKLFF. The CDR3 DNA follows: TGTGCCTGGAGTGCCCGACAGGGGAGGGGAACTAATGAAAAACTGTTTTTT.

The rearrangement links TRBV10-1 to TRBJ2-2, with 7 bases fitting TRBD1. The junction had 6 bases not matched to a gene; V was cut back by 6 bases and J by 2 bases. This CDR3 region has 15 residues. Germline V gives CDR1 WNHNN, CDR2 SYGVQD (reference sequence). In DNA form, the CDR3 reads TGCGCCAGCAGCCCCGGGACAGCTAACACCGGGGAGCTGTTTTTT. Encoded protein: CASSPGTANTGELFF.

This clone has just a few counts. The V gene is TRBV5-6, the J gene TRBJ2-5; 12 bases fit TRBD1. Germline V CDR1 and CDR2: SGHDT, YYEEEE. This CDR3 comprises 15 residues. Trimming removed 3 bases from V and 5 bases from J; junction bases left unmatched: 5. This chain's CDR3 is CASSSRDRGPETQYF. CDR3 nucleotide sequence: TGTGCCAGCAGCTCTAGGGACAGGGGGCCGGAGACCCAGTACTTC.

The chain couples TRBV5-1 to TRBJ2-1, with 7 bases lining up with TRBD1. Germline CDR1 SGHRS, CDR2 YFSETQ. Trimming took 4 bases from V and 8 from J; bases not matched to a gene: 9. The length of the CDR3 is 14 residues. The CDR3 is CASSGKGAQDEQFF. CDR3 sequence (DNA): TGCGCCAGCAGCGGGAAGGGGGCGCAGGATGAGCAGTTCTTC.

J is TRBJ2-7 and V is TRBV11-2; the D gene is possibly TRBD1 (8 bases). CDR3 length: 14 residues. Per the germline V gene, CDR1 is SGHAT and CDR2 is FQNNGV. V shed 6 bases and J shed 6 bases, with 18 bases lying between them. CDR3 region: CASRTGGGEGEQYF. CDR3 sequence (DNA): TGTGCCAGCAGAACAGGGGGGGGTGAGGGCGAGCAGTACTTC.

The V call is TRBV5-1, the J call TRBJ2-7, with 7 bases identical to TRBD2. Germline CDR1 and CDR2: SGHRS and YFSETQ. The CDR3 totals 16 residues. V was clipped by 1 base and J by 4 bases; unmatched bases: 11. The CDR3 DNA reads as TGCGCCAGCAGCTTGATTGGTGCGGGAGTAAAATACGAGCAGTACTTC. This translates into CASSLIGAGVKYEQYF. Looking up the rest from reference TRBV5-1 and TRBJ2-7 gives the full variable domain: KAGVTQTPRYLIKTRGQQVTLSCSPISGHRSVSWYQQTPGQGLQFLFEYFSETQRNKGNFPGRFSGRQFSNSRSEMNVSTLELGDSALYLCASSLIGAGVKYEQYFGPGTRLTVT.

The chain joins TRBV7-9 to TRBJ2-7; 8 nucleotides line up with TRBD1. Losses at the gene ends were 5 bases for V and 3 bases for J; bases not matched to a gene: 6. There are 14 residues in the CDR3. CDR1 and CDR2 (germline): SEHNR, FQNEAQ (reference sequence). The CDR3 nucleotides read TGTGCCAGCAGCGAGCGGACAGGGATCTACGAGCAGTACTTC. Protein sequence: CASSERTGIYEQYF.

V gene TRBV30 combines with J gene TRBJ1-1, with D hard to call. The CDR3 consists of 12 residues. The germline gives CDR1 GTSNPN, CDR2 SVGIG (reference sequence). Trimming shortened V by 2 bases and J by 6 bases, and 10 bases separated the two germline ends. DNA of the CDR3: TGTGCCTGGAGTCCCCGGACTTCTGAAGCTTTCTTT. This translates into CAWSPRTSEAFF.

This clone was recorded only once. The chain couples TRBV5-1 to TRBJ1-1; D uncertain. CDR1 SGHRS and CDR2 YFSETQ come from the germline V gene. The CDR3 sequence is 15 residues long. Trimming stripped 4 bases from V and 1 base from J, with 14 bases between. For the CDR3, the DNA is TGCGCCAGCAGCCCCCGTGAAGGCGGGAACACTGAAGCTTTCTTT. It encodes CASSPREGGNTEAFF. Supplemented by reference TRBV5-1 and TRBJ1-1, the full variable domain reads KAGVTQTPRYLIKTRGQQVTLSCSPISGHRSVSWYQQTPGQGLQFLFEYFSETQRNKGNFPGRFSGRQFSNSRSEMNVSTLELGDSALYLCASSPREGGNTEAFFGQGTRLTVV.

This chain joins TRBV5-1 and TRBJ2-7; D remains unclear. Trimming left V 0 bases short and J 4 bases short, with 5 bases between. Germline V gives CDR1 SGHRS, CDR2 YFSETQ. This CDR3 region has 12 residues. CDR3 in amino acids: CASSLEGYEQYF. The CDR3 nucleotides read TGCGCCAGCAGCTTGGAAGGGTACGAGCAGTACTTC.

This clone appeared once. The chain combines TRBV11-1 with TRBJ1-4; no definite D call. The CDR3 has 15 residues. Germline values: CDR1 SGHAT, CDR2 FQDESV (reference sequence). Trimming shortened V by 1 base and J by 3 bases, and 9 bases separated the two germline ends. CDR3 protein: CASSLGTAANEKLFF. Written as DNA, the CDR3 is TGTGCCAGCAGCTTAGGAACAGCGGCTAATGAAAAACTGTTTTTT.

The chain joins TRBV15 to TRBJ1-2, with TRBD1 identical over 10 bases. This CDR3 has 15 residues. The germline V gene encodes CDR1 LNHNV and CDR2 YYDKDF (reference sequence). Unmatched junction bases numbered 4, after V lost 2 bases and J lost 4 bases. The CDR3 sequence is CATSRSGTGAYGYTF. The CDR3 DNA reads as TGTGCCACCAGCAGATCCGGGACAGGGGCCTATGGCTACACCTTC.

The V call is TRBV6-1, the J call TRBJ1-4; a possible D gene is TRBD1 (5 bases). The CDR3 is made up of 14 amino acids. Trimming cost V 3 bases and J 3 bases, with 8 bases left between them. Germline V gene lookup returns CDR1 MNHNS and CDR2 SASEGT. The CDR3 here is CASSEPGSNEKLFF. The CDR3, as DNA: TGTGCCAGCAGTGAGCCAGGGTCTAATGAAAAACTGTTTTTT.

The CDR3 DNA reads as TGTGCCAGCAGCGTAGGGACAGGGATCATCAATACGCAGTATTTT. Translating it yields CASSVGTGIINTQYF. The rearrangement links TRBV9 to TRBJ2-3; 8 nucleotides line up with TRBD1. The CDR3 spans 15 residues. V dropped 0 bases and J dropped 7; count of bases not matched to a gene: 7. Germline values: CDR1 SGDLS, CDR2 YYNGEE.

The V call is TRBV7-9, the J call TRBJ2-7, with D hard to call. The ends were cut back, 4 bases at V and 3 bases at J, with 10 bases in the middle. Looked up from germline, CDR1 is SEHNR and CDR2 is FQNEAQ (reference sequence). The CDR3 has 13 residues. DNA for the CDR3: TGTGCCAGCAGCTCCCTGGACCGCTACGAGCAGTACTTC. Residues: CASSSLDRYEQYF.

This chain links TRBV2 with TRBJ2-1, with 9 nucleotides matching TRBD2. The V gene's germline CDR1 is SNHLY and CDR2 FYNNEI. V lost 4 bases, J lost 6 bases, and 7 bases stayed unmatched. The CDR3 consists of 15 residues. CDR3 sequence: CASSVGLAGTNEQFF. In DNA, the CDR3 is TGTGCCAGCAGTGTAGGGCTAGCGGGGACCAATGAGCAGTTCTTC.

CDR3 protein: CASSPGVDYGYTF. In DNA, the CDR3 is TGCGCCAGCAGCCCCGGGGTAGACTATGGCTACACCTTC. The rearrangement links TRBV4-1 to TRBJ1-2; D unclear. Germline CDR1 MGHRA, CDR2 YSYEKL. Trimming stripped 4 bases from V and 3 bases from J, with 9 bases between. The CDR3 is made up of 13 amino acids.

The chain carries TRBV10-3 and TRBJ2-2; 8 bases line up with TRBD2. V lost 3 bases, J lost 4 bases, and 4 bases stayed unmatched. The germline V gene has CDR1 ENHRY and CDR2 SYGVKD. This CDR3 region has 15 residues. The CDR3 DNA sequence: TGTGCCATCAGTGATCAGAGCGGGGGCACCGGGGAGCTGTTTTTT. This gives the protein CAISDQSGGTGELFF.

The chain links TRBV5-1 to TRBJ2-1, with 7 bases lining up with TRBD2. This CDR3 has 15 residues. CDR1 is SGHRS, CDR2 YFSETQ, per germline. The V gene end was trimmed by 2 bases and the J gene end by 4 bases; junction bases not matched to a gene: 6. The CDR3 region has the DNA TGCGCCAGCAGCTTAGGGGCTAGCGGATACAATGAGCAGTTCTTC. Residues: CASSLGASGYNEQFF. Filled out from reference TRBV5-1 and TRBJ2-1, the complete variable domain reads KAGVTQTPRYLIKTRGQQVTLSCSPISGHRSVSWYQQTPGQGLQFLFEYFSETQRNKGNFPGRFSGRQFSNSRSEMNVSTLELGDSALYLCASSLGASGYNEQFFGPGTRLTVL.

The gene calls are TRBV6-5 and TRBJ2-7; 7 nucleotides match TRBD1. Looked up from germline, CDR1 is MNHEY and CDR2 is SVGAGI. V dropped 0 bases and J dropped 0; count of bases not matched to a gene: 2. This CDR3 has 15 amino acids. As DNA, the CDR3 is TGTGCCAGCAGTTACTCGACAGGGAACTCCTACGAGCAGTACTTC. Translating gives CASSYSTGNSYEQYF.

This chain links TRBV5-1 with TRBJ2-1, with D possibly TRBD1 on 6 matching bases. The CDR3 sequence is 15 residues long. CDR1 is SGHRS and CDR2 is YFSETQ in the germline V gene. Trimming left V 4 bases short and J 0 bases short, with 11 bases between. The CDR3 here is CASSQDRLSYNEQFF. CDR3 bases: TGCGCCAGCAGCCAGGACAGACTCTCCTACAATGAGCAGTTCTTC.